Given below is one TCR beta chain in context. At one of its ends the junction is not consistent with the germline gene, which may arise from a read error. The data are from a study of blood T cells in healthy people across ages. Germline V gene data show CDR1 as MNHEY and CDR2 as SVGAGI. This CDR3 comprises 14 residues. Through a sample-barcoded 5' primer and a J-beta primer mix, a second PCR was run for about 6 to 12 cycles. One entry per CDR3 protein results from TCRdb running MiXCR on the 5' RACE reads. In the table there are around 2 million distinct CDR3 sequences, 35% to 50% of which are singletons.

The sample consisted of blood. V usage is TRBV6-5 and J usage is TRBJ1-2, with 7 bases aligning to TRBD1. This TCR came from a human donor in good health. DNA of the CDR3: TGTGCCAGCAGGTACTCCGAGGGGGCTGATGGCTACACCTTC. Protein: CASRYSEGADGYTF.